A single sample gave rise to the 3 T cell receptor beta chains below, sequenced in a study of OX40 agonist ivuxolimab in advanced cancers. Profiled with immunoSEQ multiplex PCR; TCRdb holds only in-frame clones, not every one. The data hold about 50,000 clones, with about 88% observed a single time. The specimen comprised CD4+ or CD8+ T cells sorted from blood, sampled in a trial of the OX40 agonist ivuxolimab. Receptor source: an adult with an advanced solid tumor such as melanoma, head and neck, liver or kidney cancer.

This chain uses TRBV5-1 with TRBJ2-2; D remains ambiguous. The germline V and J ends were trimmed by 5 bases and 2 bases, with 10 bases remaining between them. Per germline, CDR1 SGHRS and CDR2 YFSETQ. The CDR3 contains 14 residues. The CDR3 bases are TGCGCCAGCAGTTGGGGTGATAACACCGGGGAGCTGTTTTTT. Encoded protein: CASSWGDNTGELFF. The full variable domain, in which reference TRBV5-1 and TRBJ2-2 provide the parts outside the CDR3, is KAGVTQTPRYLIKTRGQQVTLSCSPISGHRSVSWYQQTPGQGLQFLFEYFSETQRNKGNFPGRFSGRQFSNSRSEMNVSTLELGDSALYLCASSWGDNTGELFFGEGSRLTVL.

The gene calls are TRBV6-1 and TRBJ2-2; the D gene is possibly TRBD2 (5 bases). The CDR3 has 15 amino acids. Germline-derived CDR1 and CDR2 are MNHNS and SASEGT. V lost 8 bases and J 5 bases, leaving 18 bases between the germline ends. Here the CDR3 DNA reads TGTGCCAGCGGGGAGAGCGGCCGAACAACCGGGGAGCTGTTTTTT. The encoded protein is CASGESGRTTGELFF.

This clone was seen a single time. The V gene is TRBV13, the J gene TRBJ2-5; tentative D call: TRBD2 (6 bases). Germline V gene sequence: CDR1 PRHDT, CDR2 FYEKMQ (reference sequence). The CDR3 loop spans 13 amino acids. Trimming shortened V by 3 bases and J by 5 bases, and 10 bases separated the two germline ends. The CDR3 bases are TGTGCCAGCAGCTTGACTAGAGGGGAGACCCAGTACTTC. It translates to CASSLTRGETQYF.